The 2 T cell receptor beta chains presented below share a single source sample, sequenced in a study of T-cell reconstitution after alpha-beta-depleted transplantation in children. Unique molecular identifiers were incorporated when the TCRbeta library was constructed. MiXCR, run by TCRdb on the PCR reads, gives a single entry per CDR3 protein. The data contain about 210,000 distinct CDR3 sequences, roughly a sixth of them seen just once; the ten biggest clones take up about two fifths. Sequences were derived from PBMCs, mostly from graft donor cells, sampled 360 days after TCRalphabeta/CD19-depleted stem cell transplant. The receptors derive from a male patient aged 2 to 9 who had a stem cell transplant for acute lymphoblastic leukemia, so the T cells may come from the graft donor.

V and J are TRBV3-1 and TRBJ1-4; D not certain. Germline CDR1 reads LGHDT; CDR2 reads YNNKEL (reference sequence). V was clipped by 1 base and J by 0 bases, with 9 bases between them. This CDR3 spans 16 amino acids. Written as DNA, the CDR3 is TGTGCCAGCAGCCAAGGGACCGCATCAACTAATGAAAAACTGTTTTTT. It codes for CASSQGTASTNEKLFF.

The J gene is TRBJ2-7, the V gene TRBV18; tentatively, D is TRBD2 (5 bases). Germline V gives CDR1 KGHSH, CDR2 LQKENI. The V end was cut by 2 bases, the J end by 3 bases, with 11 bases between. The CDR3 runs 14 residues. CDR3 nucleotides: TGTGCCAGCTCACCAGCGGGTCTCGGCTACGAGCAGTACTTC. It translates to CASSPAGLGYEQYF.